The clone carrying this T cell receptor beta chain was counted only a few times. Its antigen is as yet unknown. Germline CDR1 and CDR2: MDHEN and SYDVKM. Trimming cost V 3 bases and J 5 bases, with 14 bases left between them. The CDR3 runs 14 residues. This entry comes from a study of T cell repertoires in cytomegalovirus infection. Background on the study: Based on public TCR beta signatures, there were indications of CMV infection and of a matching HLA type.

TCRdb processed the reads anew with MiXCR; each CDR3 protein has one entry. The sample consists of about 460,000 distinct CDR3 sequences, roughly 10% of them appearing once. Study outcomes and limitations: Clonotypes of TCR beta that were HLA-C-restricted and CMV-specific dominated the ex vivo response. Cumulative public TCR beta family frequency identified CMV carriers with the relevant HLA.

The sequenced sample consisted of PBMCs. This receptor was identified in a human donor in good health (CMV status not recorded). Some clones in this sample may be carry-over from other donors' samples. V gene TRBV28 combines with J gene TRBJ2-7; tentatively, D is TRBD2 (5 bases). DNA for the CDR3: TGTGCCAGCAGTTTGGGCGGGTCCCCCGACGAGCAGTACTTC. This gives the protein CASSLGGSPDEQYF.